This TCR beta chain was captured by sequencing in a study of cytomegalovirus exposure and HLA in healthy donors. Study outcomes and limitations: The classifier, whose performance was assessed in both the original and validation cohorts, reportedly diagnosed cytomegalovirus status with high specificity and sensitivity. HLA alleles showed associations with 16,951 TCR beta sequences in a later analysis, at a 0.05 false discovery rate. Further analysis was carried out later, and it showed several of the most significant clusters appearing linked to common viral pathogens.

Worth noting for this clone: Its antigen remains unidentified.

Researchers ran the PCR with 60 Vbeta and 13 Jbeta primers. Method: immunoSEQ multiplex PCR; TCRdb's copy keeps in-frame clones and lacks some. The data contain around 150,000 clones, about three quarters of them singletons. Germline CDR1 and CDR2: SGHNT and YENEEA. V lost 1 base and J 3 bases, leaving 7 bases between the germline ends. This CDR3 comprises 13 residues. The genes are TRBV11-3 and TRBJ2-7; D not certain. The sample taken for sequencing was PBMCs. The sequence was obtained from a man aged 35 to 55 in good health and CMV-seronegative. CDR3 residues: CASSLAPYYEQYF. The DNA for the CDR3 is TGTGCCAGCAGCTTAGCCCCTTACTACGAGCAGTACTTC.